This entry concerns a single TCR beta chain. This entry belongs to a study of blood T cell repertoires in COVID-19. Study-level information: Samples representing acute and convalescent COVID-19 were sourced from the United States, Italy and Spain.

The age range of participants was 18 to 89 years, with residence in under 25 US areas. The study assigned cohorts using participant-reported clinical history. CDR1 SGHVS and CDR2 FQNEAQ come from the germline V gene. The CDR3 runs to 14 residues. The junction had 1 base not matched to a gene; V was cut back by 3 bases and J by 5 bases. Original analysis: Scientists estimated how many nucleated cells there were by amplifying reference gene primers. TCRdb keeps only in-frame clones here, not all; method: immunoSEQ multiplex PCR. V and J calls and clone size are copied from that table; D and trimming were computed from the DNA. The sample comprises about 300,000 clones, 75% to 90% of which are singletons, and about 1.8% rests with the top ten.

This TCR was recovered from a woman aged 40 to 50 who had recovered from COVID-19. V and J are TRBV7-8 and TRBJ1-5, with 10 positions matching TRBD1. The sequencing input was PBMCs or T cells enriched from blood (not recorded which). The DNA of the CDR3 is TGTGCCAGCAGCTTCGGGACAGGGGATCAGCCCCAGCATTTT. Translated: CASSFGTGDQPQHF.